Following are 11 T cell receptor beta chains from one sample sequenced in a study of blood T cell repertoires in COVID-19. Sequencing was performed with immunoSEQ multiplex PCR; in TCRdb, only in-frame clones are kept and a portion is missing. The repertoire has roughly 330,000 clones, over 70% of them found once; the top ten carry 5%. The sequencing sample was made of PBMCs or T cells enriched from blood (not recorded which). All receptors derive from a young man who had recovered from COVID-19.

The chain joins TRBV19 to TRBJ1-1; the D is unclear. The CDR3 length is 14 residues. Trimming took 3 bases from V and 0 from J, leaving 8 bases between them. CDR1 is LNHDA, CDR2 SQIVND, per germline (reference sequence). CDR3 in DNA: TGTGCCAGTAGTATCGGGGTTATGAACACTGAAGCTTTCTTT. Protein: CASSIGVMNTEAFF.

This clone appeared a single time. The chain links TRBV19 to TRBJ2-7; the match to TRBD1 covers 8 bases. V shed 5 bases and J 0 bases; nucleotides not matched to a gene: 12. Germline CDR1 reads LNHDA; CDR2 reads SQIVND (reference sequence). The CDR3 totals 17 residues. The DNA of the CDR3 is TGTGCCAGTAGTGGCCCCCCTAGGACAGGGTCCTCCTACGAGCAGTACTTC. Translated: CASSGPPRTGSSYEQYF.

CDR3 region: CASSSLTGVVEQFF. The CDR3 DNA sequence: TGTGCCAGCAGTTCTCTTACGGGGGTGGTTGAGCAGTTCTTC. The J gene is TRBJ2-1, the V gene TRBV28; a weak D match, TRBD2 (6 bases). This CDR3 has 14 residues. Per the germline V gene, CDR1 is MDHEN and CDR2 is SYDVKM. Trimming removed 4 bases from V and 9 bases from J, with 16 bases in between.

This clone was counted between two and nine times. The chain combines TRBV7-8 with TRBJ1-2, with TRBD1 as a possible D gene (5 bases). The V gene lost 6 bases and the J gene lost 3 bases, with 17 bases spanning the gap. CDR3 size: 15 residues. CDR1 is SGHVS and CDR2 is FQNEAQ in the germline V gene. DNA of the CDR3: TGTGCCAGCAGTTCACAAACGGGGGTGCACTATGGCTACACCTTC. It translates to CASSSQTGVHYGYTF.

The chain employs TRBV28 and TRBJ2-7, with 9 bases that match TRBD1. The germline V gene encodes CDR1 MDHEN and CDR2 SYDVKM. The junction had 4 bases not matched to a gene; V was cut back by 4 bases and J by 3 bases. The CDR3 is 14 amino acids. The DNA for the CDR3 is TGTGCCAGCAGTTCCGCGACAGGGGGCTACGAGCAGTACTTC. Translated: CASSSATGGYEQYF.

The chain has TRBV24-1 and TRBJ2-1, with TRBD2 identical over 12 bases. Germline CDR1 and CDR2: KGHDR and SFDVKD. V lost 3 bases, J lost 2 bases, and 1 base stayed unmatched. This CDR3 comprises 16 residues. The chain's CDR3 is CATSDLAGGAYNEQFF. The CDR3 coding sequence is TGTGCCACCAGTGATCTAGCGGGGGGGGCCTACAATGAGCAGTTCTTC.

The chain combines TRBV7-3 with TRBJ1-6; a weak D match, TRBD1 (5 bases). Trimming left V 4 bases short and J 10 bases short, with 17 bases between. The CDR3 totals 15 residues. Per the germline V gene, CDR1 is SGHTA and CDR2 is FQGTGA. The CDR3, as DNA: TGTGCCAGCAGCTCGTCGGGGATCCGGGGGTCACCCCTCCACTTT. Translation: CASSSSGIRGSPLHF.

This sequence joins TRBV29-1 and TRBJ2-2; TRBD2 matches at 7 bases. This CDR3 is built from 13 residues. Trimming took 7 bases from V and 7 from J; bases not matched to a gene: 9. The germline V gene has CDR1 SQVTM and CDR2 ANQGSEA. CDR3 sequence: CSGRSGVNGELFF. The CDR3 region has the DNA TGCAGCGGGAGGAGCGGGGTAAACGGGGAGCTGTTTTTT.

The CDR3 region is CASRDGQIISYEQYF. CDR3 DNA: TGTGCCAGCAGAGATGGACAGATTATCTCCTACGAGCAGTACTTC. The V and J genes are TRBV2 and TRBJ2-7; the D gene is possibly TRBD1 (6 bases). V was clipped by 6 bases and J by 0 bases, with 15 bases between them. Germline lookup yields CDR1 SNHLY and CDR2 FYNNEI. CDR3 length equals 15 residues.

The V and J genes are TRBV28 and TRBJ1-2; D is uncertain. Trimming stripped 1 base from V and 8 bases from J, with 8 bases between. The CDR3 extends over 12 amino acids. Germline CDR1 is MDHEN and CDR2 is SYDVKM. CDR3 sequence: CASSLFVGGYTF. Written as DNA, the CDR3 is TGTGCCAGCAGTTTATTTGTTGGCGGCTACACCTTC.

The chain recombines TRBV7-8 with TRBJ2-5; maybe TRBD1 (5 bases). CDR3 length equals 12 residues. Trimming cost V 1 base and J 6 bases, with 6 bases left between them. CDR1 is SGHVS and CDR2 is FQNEAQ in the germline V gene. CDR3 bases: TGTGCCAGCAGCTTAGAGGGGAAGACCCAGTACTTC. This gives the protein CASSLEGKTQYF.